One sample yielded the 14 T cell receptor beta chains listed below, sequenced in a study of shared clonotypes between healthy human individuals. Libraries were prepared by immunoSEQ multiplex PCR; TCRdb keeps only in-frame clonotypes and omits some of them. In the table there are over a million clones, 96% of which are singletons. Sequenced material: naive CD4+ T cells sorted from blood. Subset meaning: CD45RA+ positively selected. These receptors came from a young man in good health.

This chain links TRBV7-2 with TRBJ2-5, with D unclear. Trimming removed 0 bases from V and 3 bases from J, with 5 bases in between. Germline loops: CDR1 SGHTA, CDR2 FQGNSA. The CDR3 is made up of 13 amino acids. The CDR3 bases are TGTGCCAGCAGCTTAGCGCACAAAGAGACCCAGTACTTC. Translating gives CASSLAHKETQYF. Full variable domain (missing parts from reference TRBV7-2 and TRBJ2-5): GAGVSQSPSNKVTEKGKDVELRCDPISGHTALYWYRQSLGQGLEFLIYFQGNSAPDKSGLPSDRFSAERTGGSVSTLTIQRTQQEDSAVYLCASSLAHKETQYFGPGTRLLVL.

The CDR3 region has the DNA TGTGCCAGCAGCCGTCTAGCGGGGGGCTACAATGAGCAGTTCTTC. Encoded protein: CASSRLAGGYNEQFF. The V call is TRBV5-4, the J call TRBJ2-1, with 11 bases aligning to TRBD2. With V trimmed by 4 bases and J by 3 bases, 3 bases remained unmatched. Looked up from germline, CDR1 is SGHNT and CDR2 is YYREEE (reference sequence). The CDR3 runs 15 residues. Full variable domain (rest looked up from reference TRBV5-4 and TRBJ2-1): ETGVTQSPTHLIKTRGQQVTLRCSSQSGHNTVSWYQQALGQGPQFIFQYYREEENGRGNFPPRFSGLQFPNYSSELNVNALELDDSALYLCASSRLAGGYNEQFFGPGTRLTVL.

The V and J genes are TRBV7-2 and TRBJ1-5, with 7 bases fitting TRBD1. V shed 8 bases and J 2 bases; nucleotides not matched to a gene: 9. Germline V CDR1 and CDR2: SGHTA, FQGNSA. This CDR3 is built from 15 residues. This CDR3 reads CASGQGGAGNQPQHF. DNA for the CDR3: TGTGCCAGCGGCCAGGGGGGTGCGGGCAATCAGCCCCAGCATTTT.

The rearrangement uses TRBV7-3 and TRBJ2-2; 8 bases align to TRBD1. Trimming took 5 bases from V and 7 from J; bases not matched to a gene: 9. The CDR3 loop spans 15 amino acids. Germline CDR1 reads SGHTA; CDR2 reads FQGTGA. CDR3 sequence: CASSQTGAKGGELFF. CDR3 nucleotide sequence: TGTGCCAGCAGCCAGACAGGGGCGAAAGGCGGGGAGCTGTTTTTT. Drawing the rest from reference TRBV7-3 and TRBJ2-2, the complete variable domain is GAGVSQTPSNKVTEKGKYVELRCDPISGHTALYWYRQSLGQGPEFLIYFQGTGAADDSGLPNDRFFAVRPEGSVSTLKIQRTERGDSAVYLCASSQTGAKGGELFFGEGSRLTVL.

This clone was detected only once. This chain joins TRBV5-4 and TRBJ1-1; possible D gene TRBD1, 6 bases. CDR3 length: 16 residues. Trimming removed 0 bases at V and 1 base at J, with 13 bases between. Germline CDR1 SGHNT, CDR2 YYREEE (reference sequence). The CDR3 reads CASSLGPEGGNTEAFF. CDR3 nucleotides: TGTGCCAGCAGCTTGGGTCCTGAGGGGGGGAACACTGAAGCTTTCTTT. Together with reference TRBV5-4 and TRBJ1-1, the CDR3 gives the full variable domain: ETGVTQSPTHLIKTRGQQVTLRCSSQSGHNTVSWYQQALGQGPQFIFQYYREEENGRGNFPPRFSGLQFPNYSSELNVNALELDDSALYLCASSLGPEGGNTEAFFGQGTRLTVV.

The rearrangement links TRBV10-3 to TRBJ2-7; TRBD1 aligns across 9 bases. Germline V CDR1 and CDR2: ENHRY, SYGVKD. V gave up 3 bases and J gave up 0 bases; unmatched junction bases: 6. This CDR3 is built from 16 residues. The CDR3 coding sequence is TGTGCCATCAGTGATTTTGGGACAGGGAACTCCTACGAGCAGTACTTC. It codes for CAISDFGTGNSYEQYF.

Concerning this clone: Within the sample, other DNA sequences also encode this same CDR3. The V and J genes are TRBV5-4 and TRBJ1-1; no definite D call. The CDR3 is 14 amino acids. The V end lost 0 bases, the J end lost 0 bases, and 6 bases lay between the germline ends. Looked up from germline, CDR1 is SGHNT and CDR2 is YYREEE (reference sequence). The CDR3 sequence is CASSLGLMNTEAFF. CDR3 nucleotide sequence: TGTGCCAGCAGCTTGGGACTCATGAACACTGAAGCTTTCTTT. The whole variable domain, remainder taken from reference TRBV5-4 and TRBJ1-1, is ETGVTQSPTHLIKTRGQQVTLRCSSQSGHNTVSWYQQALGQGPQFIFQYYREEENGRGNFPPRFSGLQFPNYSSELNVNALELDDSALYLCASSLGLMNTEAFFGQGTRLTVV.

The V gene is TRBV5-6, the J gene TRBJ2-1; a weak D match, TRBD2 (6 bases). With 4 bases removed from V and 0 bases from J, the gap between germline ends came to 14 bases. There are 16 residues in the CDR3. Germline CDR1 reads SGHDT; CDR2 reads YYEEEE. CDR3 sequence reads: CASSPLAASSYNEQFF. CDR3 in DNA: TGTGCCAGCAGCCCATTAGCGGCAAGCTCCTACAATGAGCAGTTCTTC.

The chain employs TRBV7-6 and TRBJ2-1; 13 nucleotides agree with TRBD2. Losses at the gene ends were 5 bases for V and 2 bases for J; bases not matched to a gene: 12. The CDR3 has 19 residues. CDR1 and CDR2 from the germline V gene are SGHVS and FNYEAQ. The CDR3: CASSGKGLAGRPTYNEQFF. DNA of the CDR3: TGTGCCAGCAGCGGCAAGGGACTAGCGGGAAGACCTACCTACAATGAGCAGTTCTTC.

The V gene is TRBV7-8, the J gene TRBJ2-1, with D maybe TRBD2 (6 bases). Germline CDR1 and CDR2: SGHVS and FQNEAQ. This CDR3 is 15 amino acids long. V gave up 5 bases and J gave up 7 bases, with 18 bases separating them. The CDR3 coding sequence is TGTGCCAGCAGCCCGAATGGGCGGGATACAAATGAGCAGTTCTTC. It translates to CASSPNGRDTNEQFF.

As concerns this clone: Other DNA sequences in the sample encode the same CDR3. The genes are TRBV5-1 and TRBJ1-2; 7 bases line up with TRBD1. V dropped 4 bases and J dropped 5; count of bases not matched to a gene: 5. The CDR3 totals 13 residues. Germline lookup yields CDR1 SGHRS and CDR2 YFSETQ. This CDR3 reads CASSPDREYGYTF. The CDR3 nucleotides read TGCGCCAGCAGCCCAGACAGGGAATATGGCTACACCTTC.

This clone was seen only once. The chain joins TRBV2 to TRBJ2-5; perhaps TRBD1 as D (5 bases). Trimming removed 6 bases from V and 5 bases from J, with 10 bases in between. CDR1 and CDR2 (germline): SNHLY, FYNNEI. The CDR3 is 12 residues long. CDR3 coding DNA: TGTGCCAGCAGGGTCCAGGGTGAGACCCAGTACTTC. Its translation is CASRVQGETQYF.

This chain links TRBV14 with TRBJ2-5; a possible D gene is TRBD1 (5 bases). The germline V gene has CDR1 SGHDN and CDR2 FVKESK. The CDR3 has 16 residues. Trimming removed 2 bases at V and 5 bases at J, with 18 bases between. This CDR3 is CASSQFSSRALETQYF. DNA for the CDR3: TGTGCCAGCAGCCAATTCTCCTCCAGGGCACTCGAGACCCAGTACTTC.

The genes are TRBV6-6 and TRBJ1-2, with D hard to call. V gave up 4 bases and J gave up 5 bases, with 5 bases separating them. The germline V gene has CDR1 MNHNY and CDR2 SVGAGI (reference sequence). This CDR3 region has 11 residues. The CDR3 DNA is TGTGCCAGCAGTTTCCGTTATGGCTACACCTTC. This encodes CASSFRYGYTF.